These 25 T cell receptor beta chains were all obtained from the same sample, sequenced in a study of blood T cells in healthy people across ages. It was with a sample-barcoded 5' primer and a J-beta primer mix that a second PCR of about 6 to 12 cycles was run. TCRdb itself ran the 5' RACE reads through MiXCR, one entry per CDR3 protein. The sample contains over 600,000 distinct CDR3 sequences, 20% to 25% of which appear only once. Source material: blood. The origin of the receptors is a man between 65 and 80 years old in good health.

The chain has TRBV29-1 and TRBJ2-3, with D unresolved. This CDR3 is 13 amino acids long. Per germline, CDR1 SQVTM and CDR2 ANQGSEA. V dropped 0 bases and J dropped 6 bases, with 10 bases sitting between them. The CDR3 DNA follows: TGCAGCGTTGAAGATCGGTCCAGGGATACGCAGTATTTT. It codes for CSVEDRSRDTQYF.

Worth noting for this clonotype: At one of its ends the junction is not consistent with the germline gene, which may arise from a read error. CDR3 region: CAGSEREENIQYF. The CDR3 DNA reads as TGTGCCGGCAGTGAAAGAGAGGAGAACATTCAGTACTTC. The chain employs TRBV6-1 and TRBJ2-4; no firm D call. The length of the CDR3 is 13 residues. In germline, CDR1 is MNHNS, CDR2 SASEGT.

This clonotype turned up a few times. J is TRBJ2-3 and V is TRBV4-3; 7 nucleotides match TRBD1. CDR3 length: 14 residues. Germline-derived CDR1 and CDR2 are LGHNA and YSLEER. The junction had 7 bases not matched to a gene; V was cut back by 4 bases and J by 6 bases. The DNA for the CDR3 is TGCGCCAGCAGCCCCGACAGGGCTGTCGATACGCAGTATTTT. It specifies CASSPDRAVDTQYF.

V and J are TRBV10-3 and TRBJ1-2; 7 nucleotides agree with TRBD1. The CDR3 has 14 residues. CDR1 is ENHRY and CDR2 is SYGVKD in the germline V gene. Trimming took 4 bases from V and 8 from J; bases not matched to a gene: 10. The DNA for the CDR3 is TGTGCCATCAGTGGCGGTACAGGGGTGATCGGCTACACCTTC. It encodes CAISGGTGVIGYTF.

This clonotype was counted at least ten times. CDR3 loop: CASSPGTDQETQYF. The CDR3 nucleotides are TGTGCCAGCAGCCCCGGGACAGACCAAGAGACCCAGTACTTC. The V and J genes are TRBV7-9 and TRBJ2-5; the match to TRBD1 covers 7 bases. V shed 5 bases and J 0 bases; nucleotides not matched to a gene: 3. The germline gives CDR1 SEHNR, CDR2 FQNEAQ (reference sequence). The CDR3 consists of 14 residues.

This chain uses TRBV10-3 with TRBJ2-1; a weak D match, TRBD1 (5 bases). Trimming took off 6 bases at V and 0 bases at J, with 12 bases between the two ends. The CDR3 has 15 residues. Per germline, CDR1 ENHRY and CDR2 SYGVKD. The CDR3 loop is CAISKDTSSYNEQFF. DNA of the CDR3: TGTGCCATCAGCAAGGACACCAGCTCCTACAATGAGCAGTTCTTC.

This clonotype was seen many times. CDR3: CSVVQGTDTQYF. The CDR3 DNA is TGCAGCGTTGTGCAGGGCACAGATACGCAGTATTTT. The chain couples TRBV29-1 to TRBJ2-3; D call uncertain. The CDR3 totals 12 residues. CDR1 and CDR2 from the germline V gene are SQVTM and ANQGSEA. V dropped 4 bases and J dropped 1 base, with 6 bases sitting between them.

About this clonotype itself: One end of the junction does not line up with germline, which may come from a read error. The chain couples TRBV10-3 to TRBJ2-6; 8 bases agree with TRBD1. Germline loops: CDR1 ENHRY, CDR2 SYGVKD. CDR3 length: 17 residues. CDR3 amino acids: CAISEGQGLSWANVLTF. The DNA for the CDR3 is TGTGCCATCAGTGAGGGACAGGGCCTCTCTTGGGCCAACGTCCTGACTTTC.

The chain couples TRBV25-1 to TRBJ2-7; D gene ambiguous. V lost 1 base and J 5 bases, leaving 3 bases between the germline ends. Germline loops: CDR1 MGHDK, CDR2 SYGVNS. CDR3 length: 11 residues. CDR3 in DNA: TGTGCCAGCAGTGAATGGAACGAGCAGTACTTC. Protein: CASSEWNEQYF.

This chain uses TRBV28 with TRBJ2-3; TRBD2 might be the D (6 bases). CDR3 length: 14 residues. V shed 5 bases and J shed 2 bases, with 11 bases lying between them. Germline lookup yields CDR1 MDHEN and CDR2 SYDVKM. The CDR3 loop reads CASSLGRPTDTQYF. DNA of the CDR3: TGTGCCAGCAGTCTAGGGAGGCCCACAGATACGCAGTATTTT.

This clonotype turned up a few times. V is TRBV7-2 and J is TRBJ2-1; 9 bases align to TRBD2. CDR1 and CDR2 from the germline V gene are SGHTA and FQGNSA. The CDR3 is 15 amino acids. J gave up 3 bases and V 5 bases, and 5 bases lay outside the gene matches. As DNA, the CDR3 is TGTGCCAGCAGCCGTAGCGGGGGCGGCTACAATGAGCAGTTCTTC. Its translation is CASSRSGGGYNEQFF.

The table lists this clonotype with a few counts. The rearrangement links TRBV9 to TRBJ2-3, with TRBD2 matching over 10 bases. The CDR3 spans 16 residues. J gave up 2 bases and V 6 bases, and 9 bases lay outside the gene matches. Germline lookup yields CDR1 SGDLS and CDR2 YYNGEE. CDR3 sequence: CASTPTSGFLTDTQYF. The DNA of the CDR3 is TGTGCCAGCACCCCGACTAGCGGGTTCCTCACAGATACGCAGTATTTT.

This chain uses TRBV10-3 with TRBJ2-5, with D possibly matching TRBD1 (5 bases). This CDR3 spans 14 amino acids. Trimming pared 2 bases from V and 1 base from J, leaving 8 bases between. Germline-derived CDR1 and CDR2 are ENHRY and SYGVKD. The CDR3 DNA follows: TGTGCCATCAGTGAGCCGACAGTCCAAGAGACCCAGTACTTC. Its translation: CAISEPTVQETQYF.

This clonotype has only a few counts. This sequence joins TRBV6-6 and TRBJ2-1; 7 nucleotides match TRBD2. The V segment lost 6 bases and the J segment 3 bases; nucleotides outside the gene matches: 2. There are 13 residues in the CDR3. The germline CDR1 and CDR2 sequences are MNHNY and SVGAGI (reference sequence). The CDR3 sequence: CASRGEGYNEQFF. In DNA form, the CDR3 reads TGTGCCAGCAGGGGGGAGGGCTACAATGAGCAGTTCTTC.

This clonotype has a count of ten or more. The chain has TRBV7-2 and TRBJ2-7, with TRBD1 matching over 7 bases. The CDR3 has 13 amino acids. Germline CDR1 is SGHTA and CDR2 is FQGNSA. Trimming took 4 bases from V and 7 from J; bases not matched to a gene: 7. CDR3 protein: CASSSRQGLEQYF. The CDR3 DNA is TGTGCCAGCAGCTCAAGACAGGGCCTTGAGCAGTACTTC.

This rearrangement joins TRBV18 to TRBJ2-3; D may be TRBD1 (6 bases). Trimming cost V 5 bases and J 10 bases, with 22 bases left between them. Per the germline V gene, CDR1 is KGHSH and CDR2 is LQKENI. The CDR3 length is 15 residues. The DNA for the CDR3 is TGTGCCAGCTCAGGGACGGCAATCTCAGGGGATGCGCAGTATTTT. Its translation is CASSGTAISGDAQYF.

Remarks on this clonotype: Likely a read error: the CDR3 ends without its conserved phenylalanine or tryptophan. This chain links TRBV20-1 with TRBJ2-7; 9 positions agree with TRBD2. The DNA matches TRBJ2-1 better at its end, which makes the J call doubtful. CDR1 is DFQATT, CDR2 SNEGSKA, per germline (reference sequence). This CDR3 has 15 residues. The CDR3 DNA follows: TGCAGTGCTAGAGCCGGGCTAGCGGGACTCAATGAGCAGTTCCTC. This translates into CSARAGLAGLNEQFL.

The chain is built from TRBV7-9 and TRBJ2-2; maybe TRBD1 (5 bases). CDR1 and CDR2 (germline): SEHNR, FQNEAQ (reference sequence). The CDR3 consists of 16 residues. Trimming removed 1 base from V and 3 bases from J, with 12 bases in between. CDR3 in amino acids: CASSLDTGRDTGELFF. In nucleotides, the CDR3 is TGTGCCAGCAGCTTAGACACAGGAAGGGACACCGGGGAGCTGTTTTTT.

In this sample, this clonotype turned up a few times. The V and J genes are TRBV9 and TRBJ2-4, with 7 bases fitting TRBD2. J gave up 8 bases and V 2 bases, and 7 bases lay outside the gene matches. CDR1 is SGDLS, CDR2 YYNGEE, per germline. This CDR3 is 14 amino acids long. The CDR3 region has the DNA TGTGCCAGCAGCGTCGGACTAGTCTGGGACATTCAGTACTTC. This gives the protein CASSVGLVWDIQYF.

Ten or more counts support this clonotype. The V and J genes are TRBV5-1 and TRBJ2-1; 11 nucleotides align to TRBD2. CDR1 and CDR2 from the germline V gene are SGHRS and YFSETQ. This CDR3 region has 17 residues. The V segment lost 4 bases and the J segment 1 base; nucleotides outside the gene matches: 7. The CDR3 DNA follows: TGCGCCAGCAGCCCCACTAGCGGGAGAGGATCCTACAATGAGCAGTTCTTC. Protein product: CASSPTSGRGSYNEQFF.

The gene calls are TRBV7-2 and TRBJ1-2, with 9 bases aligning to TRBD1. CDR3 length: 14 residues. Germline CDR1 SGHTA, CDR2 FQGNSA. J was trimmed by 8 bases and V by 5 bases; bases with no gene match: 9. CDR3 loop: CASSIPGTGNGYTF. In DNA, the CDR3 is TGTGCCAGCAGCATCCCCGGGACAGGGAACGGCTACACCTTC. Full variable domain (missing parts from reference TRBV7-2 and TRBJ1-2): GAGVSQSPSNKVTEKGKDVELRCDPISGHTALYWYRQSLGQGLEFLIYFQGNSAPDKSGLPSDRFSAERTGGSVSTLTIQRTQQEDSAVYLCASSIPGTGNGYTFGSGTRLTVV.

This clonotype turned up a few times. This sequence joins TRBV18 and TRBJ2-1, with TRBD2 identical over 7 bases. CDR1 is KGHSH, CDR2 LQKENI, per germline. The length of the CDR3 is 15 residues. V lost 5 bases and J lost 0; bases outside the gene matches: 4. CDR3 coding DNA: TGTGCCAGCTCAACTAGCGTGGGCTCCTACAATGAGCAGTTCTTC. Protein product: CASSTSVGSYNEQFF.

The rearrangement links TRBV20-1 to TRBJ2-7; no reliable D call. The germline V gene encodes CDR1 DFQATT and CDR2 SNEGSKA (reference sequence). The CDR3 contains 13 residues. V lost 3 bases, J lost 5 bases, and 14 bases lay in between. CDR3 loop: CSASTEVFDEQYF. CDR3 nucleotides: TGCAGTGCTAGTACGGAAGTCTTCGACGAGCAGTACTTC.

This clonotype has just a few counts. The chain combines TRBV20-1 with TRBJ2-3; 7 bases agree with TRBD2. Germline V CDR1 and CDR2: DFQATT, SNEGSKA (reference sequence). The CDR3 has 16 amino acids. The V segment lost 5 bases and the J segment 3 bases; nucleotides outside the gene matches: 14. Here the CDR3 reads CSAADESGKGTDTQYF. DNA for the CDR3: TGCAGTGCTGCGGACGAAAGCGGGAAAGGGACAGATACGCAGTATTTT.

The V call is TRBV5-5, the J call TRBJ1-5; 8 nucleotides agree with TRBD1. The CDR3 length is 18 residues. V lost 0 bases and J lost 3; bases outside the gene matches: 11. Germline V gene sequence: CDR1 SGHKS, CDR2 YYEKEE (reference sequence). CDR3 DNA: TGTGCCAGCAGCTTGGTCTTGTCGGTCCAGGGGGCCAATCAGCCCCAGCATTTT. Translated, it gives CASSLVLSVQGANQPQHF.